Listed below are T cell receptor beta chains from one sample, sequenced in a study of T cell repertoires in cytomegalovirus infection. Using its own MiXCR run on the reads, TCRdb lists one record per CDR3 protein. Here the sample spans 550,000 to 850,000 distinct CDR3 sequences, 33% being singletons. What these receptors recognize is not known. The starting material was cultured PBMCs, obtained from culture after CMV antigen stimulation. The receptors originated from a human donor in good health (CMV status not recorded). Some clones in this sample may be carry-over from other donors' samples. CDR3s include the opening cysteine and the closing phenylalanine or tryptophan. The order of the fields is CDR3 length, J gene, clone size, V gene, D gene, CDR3 DNA, CDR3 protein. The D gene is left open where the match is weak. Expanded clones get a size class; other rows say once, few or many, or leave the size out.

len: 15; j_gene: TRBJ2-7; abundance: NA; v_gene: TRBV29-1; d_gene: NA; CDR3nt: TGCAGCGTTGAAGTACCGGCCCGGGGCTCCTACGAGCAGTACTTC; CDR3aa: CSVEVPARGSYEQYF
len: 20; j_gene: TRBJ2-7; abundance: many; v_gene: TRBV6-2/TRBV6-3; d_gene: TRBD2; CDR3nt: TGTGCCAGCAGTTACCGTCCGGGACTAGCGGGCCTACACCTCTCCTACGAGCAGTACTTC; CDR3aa: CASSYRPGLAGLHLSYEQYF
len: 14; j_gene: TRBJ1-1; abundance: few; v_gene: TRBV6-6; d_gene: NA; CDR3nt: TGTGCCACCATGAGTCAGGGGTTCGGCACTGAAGCTTTCTTT; CDR3aa: CATMSQGFGTEAFF
len: 16; j_gene: TRBJ2-3; abundance: few; v_gene: TRBV14; d_gene: NA; CDR3nt: TGTGCCAGCAGCCAAGAAAGTCGGTTGGTTCCCGATACGCAGTATTTT; CDR3aa: CASSQESRLVPDTQYF
len: 15; j_gene: TRBJ2-2; abundance: NA; v_gene: TRBV6-6; d_gene: NA; CDR3nt: TGTGCCAGCAGTCCCCTCGCCCTTTCCACCGGGGAGCTGTTTTTT; CDR3aa: CASSPLALSTGELFF
len: 13; j_gene: TRBJ1-2; abundance: many; v_gene: TRBV7-4; d_gene: NA; CDR3nt: TGTGCCAGCAGCTTTTATGCTAACTATGGCTACACCTTC; CDR3aa: CASSFYANYGYTF
len: 12; j_gene: TRBJ1-4; abundance: NA; v_gene: TRBV7-6; d_gene: TRBD1; CDR3nt: TGTGCCAGCTCCGGGACAGGGCTAAAACTGTTTTTT; CDR3aa: CASSGTGLKLFF
len: 14; j_gene: TRBJ2-5; abundance: few; v_gene: TRBV7-9; d_gene: TRBD1; CDR3nt: TGTGCCAGCAGCTCAGAGGACAGGCAAGAGACCCAGTACTTC; CDR3aa: CASSSEDRQETQYF
len: 14; j_gene: TRBJ1-5; abundance: NA; v_gene: TRBV30; d_gene: NA; CDR3nt: TGTGCCGTAAGCCTAGTTAATGGCAATCAGCCCCAGCATTTT; CDR3aa: CAVSLVNGNQPQHF
len: 16; j_gene: TRBJ2-3; abundance: few; v_gene: TRBV12-3/TRBV12-4; d_gene: NA; CDR3nt: TGTGCCAGCAGTTTAAAGGGGGTCCCCCACACAGATACGCAGTATTTT; CDR3aa: CASSLKGVPHTDTQYF
len: 13; j_gene: TRBJ2-3; abundance: few; v_gene: TRBV6-1; d_gene: NA; CDR3nt: TGTGCCAGCAGTTCGATTAGGCCATATGCGCAGTATTTT; CDR3aa: CASSSIRPYAQYF
len: 13; j_gene: TRBJ2-5; abundance: NA; v_gene: TRBV7-9; d_gene: NA; CDR3nt: TGTGCCAGCAGCCCGCCGGTAAGGGAGACCCAGTACTTC; CDR3aa: CASSPPVRETQYF
len: 15; j_gene: TRBJ2-7; abundance: many; v_gene: TRBV7-2; d_gene: TRBD1; CDR3nt: TGTGCCAGCAGCTTGCGGGACAGGGACTCCTACGAGCAGTACTTC; CDR3aa: CASSLRDRDSYEQYF
len: 13; j_gene: TRBJ1-1; abundance: NA; v_gene: TRBV19; d_gene: NA; CDR3nt: TGTGCCAGTAGTCCCCAGAATATAGTCGAAGCTTTCTTT; CDR3aa: CASSPQNIVEAFF
len: 14; j_gene: TRBJ2-2; abundance: NA; v_gene: TRBV2; d_gene: NA; CDR3nt: TGTGCCAGCAGGGGGGACGCGAACACCGGGGAGCTGTTTTTT; CDR3aa: CASRGDANTGELFF
len: 14; j_gene: TRBJ1-1; abundance: NA; v_gene: TRBV6-5; d_gene: NA; CDR3nt: TGTGCCAGCAGACCAGGTAGGGGGAACACTGAAGCTTTCTTT; CDR3aa: CASRPGRGNTEAFF
len: 13; j_gene: TRBJ2-3; abundance: many; v_gene: TRBV7-2; d_gene: TRBD2; CDR3nt: TGTGCCAGCAGCTCGGGGCGGGGGGATACGCAGTATTTT; CDR3aa: CASSSGRGDTQYF
len: 18; j_gene: TRBJ2-1; abundance: NA; v_gene: TRBV12-3/TRBV12-4; d_gene: TRBD2; CDR3nt: TGTGCCAGCAGCCCTTGGACTAGCGAGTACAGCTCCTACAATGAGCAGTTCTTC; CDR3aa: CASSPWTSEYSSYNEQFF
len: 13; j_gene: TRBJ2-3; abundance: few; v_gene: TRBV11-3; d_gene: NA; CDR3nt: TGTGCCAGCAGCTTAGGGCCGTGGGATACGCAGTATTTT; CDR3aa: CASSLGPWDTQYF
len: 18; j_gene: TRBJ2-1; abundance: NA; v_gene: TRBV4-1; d_gene: NA; CDR3nt: TGCGCCAGCAGCCGGCAGGGTGGGGCAATAGGCTCCTACAATGAGCAGTTCTTC; CDR3aa: CASSRQGGAIGSYNEQFF
len: 15; j_gene: TRBJ2-1; abundance: once; v_gene: TRBV20-1; d_gene: TRBD2; CDR3nt: TGCAGTGCCAGGGGGACTAGCCTATCCTACAATGAGCAGTTCTTC; CDR3aa: CSARGTSLSYNEQFF
len: 13; j_gene: TRBJ2-5; abundance: few; v_gene: TRBV12-3/TRBV12-4; d_gene: TRBD2; CDR3nt: TGTGCCAGCAGTCTGACTAGCATGGAGACCCAGTACTTC; CDR3aa: CASSLTSMETQYF
len: 15; j_gene: TRBJ1-2; abundance: NA; v_gene: TRBV19; d_gene: NA; CDR3nt: TGTGCCAGTAGTATAACACCACCAGAGGGATATGGCTACACCTTC; CDR3aa: CASSITPPEGYGYTF
len: 12; j_gene: TRBJ1-2; abundance: few; v_gene: TRBV12-3/TRBV12-4; d_gene: NA; CDR3nt: TGTGCCAGCGTGGGAGGGGATTATGGCTACACCTTC; CDR3aa: CASVGGDYGYTF
len: 15; j_gene: TRBJ2-6; abundance: NA; v_gene: TRBV27; d_gene: TRBD2; CDR3nt: TGTGCCAGCACGAGCGGGAGGACTGGGGCCAACGTCCTGACTTTC; CDR3aa: CASTSGRTGANVLTF